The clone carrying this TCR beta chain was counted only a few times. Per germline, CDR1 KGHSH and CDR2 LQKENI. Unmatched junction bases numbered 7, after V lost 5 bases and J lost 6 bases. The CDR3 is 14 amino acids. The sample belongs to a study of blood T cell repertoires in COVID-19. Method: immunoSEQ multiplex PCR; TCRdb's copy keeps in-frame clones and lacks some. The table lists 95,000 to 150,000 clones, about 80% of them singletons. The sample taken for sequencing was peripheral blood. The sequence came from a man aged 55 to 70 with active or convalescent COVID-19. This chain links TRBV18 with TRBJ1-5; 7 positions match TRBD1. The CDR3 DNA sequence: TGTGCCAGCTCAAACTACCCAGGGGGTCAGCCCCAGCATTTT. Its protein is CASSNYPGGQPQHF.